These 27 T cell receptor beta chains were sequenced from one sample in a study of cytotoxic CD8 clonotypes in ibrutinib-treated CLL. Here immunoSEQ multiplex PCR was the method, and the copy in TCRdb shows in-frame clones only, minus some. Of around 330,000 clones listed, roughly 71% are singletons. Sequences were derived from PBMCs, sampled after 36 months of ibrutinib treatment. These receptors originate from a human donor with chronic lymphocytic leukemia.

This clone was detected a few times. The chain uses TRBV7-3 and TRBJ2-1; D is ambiguous. Germline V CDR1 and CDR2: SGHTA, FQGTGA. The CDR3 runs 13 residues. Trimming pared 4 bases from V and 7 bases from J, leaving 11 bases between. The CDR3 reads CASSSEMGNEQFF. The DNA of the CDR3 is TGTGCCAGCAGCTCCGAGATGGGGAATGAGCAGTTCTTC.

The chain has TRBV11-2 and TRBJ2-2, with 10 bases aligning to TRBD1. The germline CDR1 and CDR2 sequences are SGHAT and FQNNGV. The trim removed 4 bases at V and 6 bases at J, leaving 8 bases unmatched. This CDR3 region has 16 residues. CDR3 loop: CASSSGTGTGAGELFF. In nucleotides, the CDR3 is TGTGCCAGCAGCTCGGGTACCGGGACAGGGGCCGGGGAGCTGTTTTTT.

The chain uses TRBV6-5 and TRBJ2-2, with D possibly being TRBD1 or TRBD2 (5 bases each). In germline, CDR1 is MNHEY, CDR2 SVGAGI. V was cut by 2 bases and J by 0 bases, with 10 bases left in between. The CDR3 is 16 amino acids. This CDR3 is CASSYAGTANTGELFF. DNA for the CDR3: TGTGCCAGCAGTTACGCCGGGACGGCGAACACCGGGGAGCTGTTTTTT.

The CDR3 DNA reads as TGTGCCAGCGGCGGGACGGATTACAATGAGCAGTTCTTC. This translates into CASGGTDYNEQFF. This chain links TRBV7-9 with TRBJ2-1, with TRBD2 as a possible D gene (6 bases). This CDR3 spans 13 amino acids. Between the trimmed V and J ends, which lost 8 bases and 4 bases, there was a span of 12 bases. Germline loops: CDR1 SEHNR, CDR2 FQNEAQ (reference sequence).

This clone was observed a few times. V usage is TRBV19 and J usage is TRBJ2-1; the match to TRBD2 covers 10 bases. CDR1 LNHDA and CDR2 SQIVND come from the germline V gene (reference sequence). This CDR3 is built from 17 residues. J was trimmed by 1 base and V by 4 bases; bases with no gene match: 7. The CDR3 DNA reads TGTGCCAGTAGTAGGGGCCTTAGCGGGAGGTCCTACAATGAGCAGTTCTTC. Translation gives CASSRGLSGRSYNEQFF.

This clone was observed a handful of times. The chain employs TRBV15 and TRBJ2-7; D call uncertain. This CDR3 is built from 13 residues. Germline V gene data show CDR1 as LNHNV and CDR2 as YYDKDF (reference sequence). V was shortened by 5 bases and J by 5 bases, with 13 bases between the two germline ends. CDR3 in DNA: TGTGCCACCAGCCGTACGGTCATCGACGAGCAGTACTTC. Its protein is CATSRTVIDEQYF.

V gene TRBV6-1 combines with J gene TRBJ2-3; 8 nucleotides agree with TRBD1. V shed 2 bases and J 6 bases; nucleotides not matched to a gene: 4. This CDR3 comprises 14 residues. Germline-derived CDR1 and CDR2 are MNHNS and SASEGT. The CDR3 is CASSEQGAVDTQYF. CDR3 DNA sequence: TGTGCCAGCAGTGAACAGGGGGCAGTCGATACGCAGTATTTT.

The rearrangement uses TRBV7-2 and TRBJ2-5; no definite D call. The length of the CDR3 is 14 residues. The germline V gene has CDR1 SGHTA and CDR2 FQGNSA. The V end lost 1 base, the J end lost 3 bases, and 9 bases lay between the germline ends. As DNA, the CDR3 is TGTGCCAGCAGCTTAGGACACACCGAAGAGACCCAGTACTTC. It yields the protein CASSLGHTEETQYF. Variable domain in full (rest from reference TRBV7-2 and TRBJ2-5): GAGVSQSPSNKVTEKGKDVELRCDPISGHTALYWYRQSLGQGLEFLIYFQGNSAPDKSGLPSDRFSAERTGGSVSTLTIQRTQQEDSAVYLCASSLGHTEETQYFGPGTRLLVL.

This clone was counted between two and nine times. The chain joins TRBV15 to TRBJ1-1, with D unresolved. Germline CDR1 LNHNV, CDR2 YYDKDF (reference sequence). The CDR3 contains 11 residues. Trimming pared 8 bases from V and 4 bases from J, leaving 8 bases between. CDR3 residues: CATGFSTEAFF. The CDR3 nucleotides are TGTGCCACCGGATTCAGCACTGAAGCTTTCTTT.

The chain combines TRBV6-1 with TRBJ2-2; D is perhaps TRBD1 or TRBD2 (5 bases each). V was trimmed by 6 bases and J by 7 bases, leaving 18 bases between them. The CDR3 sequence is 15 residues long. Looked up from germline, CDR1 is MNHNS and CDR2 is SASEGT. The CDR3 spells CASSWDRIPGGELFF. The CDR3 DNA sequence: TGTGCCAGCAGCTGGGACCGAATCCCCGGCGGGGAGCTGTTTTTT.

Only one count was recorded for this clone. The chain carries TRBV28 and TRBJ1-2; the D is unclear. The CDR3 length is 11 residues. The ends were cut back, 10 bases at V and 8 bases at J, with 14 bases in the middle. Germline CDR1 reads MDHEN; CDR2 reads SYDVKM. The CDR3 coding sequence is TGTGCCATCGAAGGGAGGAGGGGCTACACCTTC. Translated: CAIEGRRGYTF.

This clone was counted only a few times. The CDR3 DNA follows: TGTGCCAGCAGTGCCAGACAGCCGCCAGACTATGGCTACACCTTC. It specifies CASSARQPPDYGYTF. V gene TRBV2 combines with J gene TRBJ1-2; tentative D call: TRBD1 (5 bases). V was shortened by 4 bases and J by 3 bases, with 15 bases between the two germline ends. There are 15 residues in the CDR3. Germline CDR1 is SNHLY and CDR2 is FYNNEI.

The chain combines TRBV9 with TRBJ2-7; D not certain. V lost 3 bases to trimming and J lost 5 bases, with 9 bases between them. The CDR3 sequence is 12 residues long. Germline-derived CDR1 and CDR2 are SGDLS and YYNGEE. The CDR3: CASSGSPDEQYF. CDR3 DNA sequence: TGTGCCAGCAGCGGGTCTCCTGACGAGCAGTACTTC.

The chain is built from TRBV4-1 and TRBJ2-3; D may be TRBD1 or TRBD2 (6 bases each). Germline V gene data show CDR1 as MGHRA and CDR2 as YSYEKL. This CDR3 spans 15 amino acids. V gave up 7 bases and J gave up 5 bases, with 19 bases separating them. The CDR3 reads CASTRGRGALDTQYF. CDR3 nucleotide sequence: TGCGCCAGCACCAGGGGAAGGGGGGCCTTAGATACGCAGTATTTT.

The chain couples TRBV5-3 to TRBJ2-5; D gene unclear. TRBV5-3 carries the ORF label, with uncertain function. The CDR3 is 14 amino acids. Between the trimmed V and J ends, which lost 5 bases and 2 bases, there was a span of 13 bases. CDR3 amino acids: CARSRMGIQETQYF. The CDR3 coding sequence is TGTGCCAGAAGTCGGATGGGGATTCAAGAGACCCAGTACTTC.

The gene calls are TRBV4-3 and TRBJ2-7; weak D call: TRBD2 (5 bases). This CDR3 is 17 amino acids long. Germline-derived CDR1 and CDR2 are LGHNA and YSLEER. V lost 0 bases, J lost 0 bases, and 15 bases lay in between. DNA of the CDR3: TGCGCCAGCAGCCAAGATCGGGGAAGGGCAAGCTCCTACGAGCAGTACTTC. Encoded protein: CASSQDRGRASSYEQYF.

The V and J genes are TRBV7-8 and TRBJ2-7, with 7 bases lining up with TRBD1. The trim removed 3 bases at V and 4 bases at J, leaving 6 bases unmatched. There are 14 residues in the CDR3. Germline lookup yields CDR1 SGHVS and CDR2 FQNEAQ. The CDR3 DNA sequence: TGTGCCAGCAGCTTTCGACAGGGTCGGTACGAGCAGTACTTC. Amino acids: CASSFRQGRYEQYF.

This clone was seen only a few times. V and J are TRBV4-1 and TRBJ1-2, with unresolved D. Per the germline V gene, CDR1 is MGHRA and CDR2 is YSYEKL. V lost 1 base to trimming and J lost 4 bases, with 13 bases between them. The CDR3 is 15 amino acids. CDR3 amino acids: CASSQVGLASYGYTF. CDR3 nucleotides: TGCGCCAGCAGCCAAGTCGGTTTGGCAAGCTATGGCTACACCTTC.

This clone has a single count. The chain recombines TRBV2 with TRBJ2-7; TRBD2 might be the D (5 bases). CDR1 is SNHLY, CDR2 FYNNEI, per germline. The CDR3 contains 17 residues. Trimming pared 0 bases from V and 5 bases from J, leaving 20 bases between. DNA of the CDR3: TGTGCCAGCAGTGAAGCGCGGACTTCAGTCTTCCGAAACGAGCAGTACTTC. Translating it yields CASSEARTSVFRNEQYF.

This clone was picked up a small number of times. The gene calls are TRBV7-9 and TRBJ2-7, with unresolved D. Trimming cost V 3 bases and J 2 bases, with 5 bases left between them. CDR3 length equals 12 residues. Germline V CDR1 and CDR2: SEHNR, FQNEAQ (reference sequence). The CDR3, as DNA: TGTGCCAGCAGCTTCCGGGCCTACGAGCAGTACTTC. This sequence encodes CASSFRAYEQYF.

V usage is TRBV6-5 and J usage is TRBJ2-3; a possible D gene is TRBD1 (6 bases). V was trimmed by 6 bases and J by 1 base, leaving 14 bases between them. Germline CDR1 MNHEY, CDR2 SVGAGI. CDR3 size: 15 residues. The CDR3 sequence is CASSETGRGTDTQYF. In DNA form, the CDR3 reads TGTGCCAGCAGCGAGACAGGTCGGGGCACAGATACGCAGTATTTT.

This clone occurred once. The CDR3 is CAISPDTLTVNTEAFF. The CDR3 nucleotides are TGTGCCATCAGCCCAGATACTCTTACAGTGAACACTGAAGCTTTCTTT. V is TRBV10-3 and J is TRBJ1-1; D gene ambiguous. The CDR3 covers 16 residues. Trimming cost V 6 bases and J 0 bases, with 17 bases left between them. The germline gives CDR1 ENHRY, CDR2 SYGVKD.

The chain carries TRBV27 and TRBJ1-5; 12 bases fit TRBD1. CDR3 size: 13 residues. From germline, CDR1 is MNHEY and CDR2 SMNVEV (reference sequence). V lost 6 bases and J lost 9; bases outside the gene matches: 3. In nucleotides, the CDR3 is TGTGCCAGCAGGGGACAGGGGGCCTGGCCCCAGCATTTT. Translated: CASRGQGAWPQHF.

Only a few counts were recorded for this clone. The rearrangement joins TRBV28 to TRBJ1-4; 9 bases are a match to TRBD1. Germline assignment: CDR1 MDHEN and CDR2 SYDVKM. J was trimmed by 7 bases and V by 4 bases; bases with no gene match: 4. The CDR3 spans 14 residues. This chain's CDR3 is CASSSGTGSEKLFF. CDR3 coding DNA: TGTGCCAGCAGTTCGGGGACAGGGAGTGAAAAACTGTTTTTT.

Only a few counts were recorded for this clone. The rearrangement uses TRBV4-2 and TRBJ2-7; D is perhaps TRBD2 (6 bases). CDR1 and CDR2 from the germline V gene are LGHNA and YNFKEQ. The CDR3 is 14 residues long. Trimming shortened V by 5 bases and J by 0 bases, and 11 bases separated the two germline ends. CDR3 DNA: TGTGCCAGCAGCTCGATCGGGAGCTCCTACGAGCAGTACTTC. Translation: CASSSIGSSYEQYF.

The V gene is TRBV29-1, the J gene TRBJ1-1; D is ambiguous. Germline V gene sequence: CDR1 SQVTM, CDR2 ANQGSEA. This CDR3 region has 12 residues. Trimming removed 5 bases at V and 1 base at J, with 8 bases between. In DNA form, the CDR3 reads TGCAGCGTTCAGGCAGGGAACACTGAAGCTTTCTTT. Its protein product is CSVQAGNTEAFF.

This chain joins TRBV4-1 and TRBJ2-2; no firm D call. The germline V and J ends were trimmed by 1 base and 0 bases, with 9 bases remaining between them. The CDR3 has 16 residues. Per the germline V gene, CDR1 is MGHRA and CDR2 is YSYEKL. The CDR3 coding sequence is TGCGCCAGCAGCCAAGCTGGAATCCCGAACACCGGGGAGCTGTTTTTT. Translation gives CASSQAGIPNTGELFF.